The 10 T cell receptor beta chains in this list originate from one sample, sequenced in a study of blood T cell repertoires in COVID-19. Clones were read by immunoSEQ multiplex PCR, and TCRdb kept only the in-frame ones, dropping some. Among fewer than 300,000 clones listed, about 87% were seen once. The material sequenced was peripheral blood. These receptors all come from a woman between 45 and 65 years old with COVID-19, enrolled during active disease.

The chain carries TRBV10-2 and TRBJ2-6; TRBD2 matches 13 bases. From germline, CDR1 is WSHSY and CDR2 SAAADI. V lost 6 bases to trimming and J lost 2 bases; unmatched junction nucleotides: 7. The length of the CDR3 is 18 residues. The CDR3 DNA reads TGCGCCAGCAGCACCCACGGACTAGCGGGAGCTGGGGCCAACGTCCTGACTTTC. Encoded protein: CASSTHGLAGAGANVLTF.

The chain carries TRBV11-3 and TRBJ2-1; 8 bases fit TRBD2. In germline, CDR1 is SGHNT, CDR2 YENEEA. CDR3 length: 19 amino acids. V dropped 0 bases and J dropped 0; count of bases not matched to a gene: 10. CDR3 coding DNA: TGTGCCAGCAGCTTAGATACCAGGCTAGCGGGTAGCTCCTACAATGAGCAGTTCTTC. Encoded protein: CASSLDTRLAGSSYNEQFF. Based on the CDR3 plus reference TRBV11-3 and TRBJ2-1, the full variable domain is EAGVVQSPRYKIIEKKQPVAFWCNPISGHNTLYWYLQNLGQGPELLIRYENEEAVDDSQLPKDRFSAERLKGVDSTLKIQPAELGDSAVYLCASSLDTRLAGSSYNEQFFGPGTRLTVL.

This clone has just one count. The J gene is TRBJ2-6, the V gene TRBV6-5; D is uncertain. The germline V gene has CDR1 MNHEY and CDR2 SVGAGI. This CDR3 comprises 16 residues. With 2 bases removed from V and 0 bases from J, the gap between germline ends came to 8 bases. This CDR3 is CASSYAILSGANVLTF. The CDR3 nucleotides are TGTGCCAGCAGTTACGCGATTCTCTCTGGGGCCAACGTCCTGACTTTC.

This chain connects TRBV24-1 to TRBJ1-2; no firm D call. V was clipped by 5 bases and J by 0 bases, with 6 bases between them. The CDR3 has 13 amino acids. CDR1 is KGHDR and CDR2 is SFDVKD in the germline V gene. The CDR3 nucleotides are TGTGCCACCAGTGGGCAGGCTAACTATGGCTACACCTTC. It encodes CATSGQANYGYTF.

This sequence joins TRBV5-1 and TRBJ2-3, with a possible D match to TRBD2 (5 bases). CDR3 size: 17 residues. V lost 0 bases and J lost 0, with 14 bases in between. The germline V gene has CDR1 SGHRS and CDR2 YFSETQ. The CDR3 protein is CASSLAVGGPSTDTQYF. DNA for the CDR3: TGCGCCAGCAGCTTGGCTGTGGGCGGGCCGAGCACAGATACGCAGTATTTT.

The chain uses TRBV7-2 and TRBJ1-2, with a tentative D call TRBD1 (6 bases). CDR3 length: 14 residues. Trimming cost V 5 bases and J 4 bases, with 14 bases left between them. Germline loops: CDR1 SGHTA, CDR2 FQGNSA. The CDR3 sequence is CASSHYRDIYGYTF. For the CDR3, the DNA is TGTGCCAGCAGCCATTACCGGGACATCTATGGCTACACCTTC.

This clone has only a few counts. J is TRBJ2-4 and V is TRBV11-2; 10 bases are shared with TRBD2. Germline V lookup: CDR1 SGHAT, CDR2 FQNNGV. The length of the CDR3 is 19 residues. V was clipped by 1 base and J by 0 bases; unmatched bases: 9. CDR3 region: CASSLVPLAGSLAKNIQYF. CDR3 sequence (DNA): TGTGCCAGCAGCTTAGTTCCACTAGCGGGGTCGCTAGCCAAAAACATTCAGTACTTC.

V is TRBV4-1 and J is TRBJ1-5; D is undetermined. Germline values: CDR1 MGHRA, CDR2 YSYEKL. The CDR3 sequence is 16 residues long. V was trimmed by 2 bases and J by 4 bases, leaving 15 bases between them. The CDR3 region has the DNA TGCGCCAGCAGCCAATCGTTCACAACCGATAATCAGCCCCAGCATTTT. Encoded protein: CASSQSFTTDNQPQHF.

The chain employs TRBV19 and TRBJ2-2; TRBD1 is a possible D gene (6 bases). Germline V lookup: CDR1 LNHDA, CDR2 SQIVND (reference sequence). CDR3 size: 16 residues. Trimming left V 6 bases short and J 2 bases short, with 16 bases between. The CDR3 loop is CASSNLAGANTGELFF. The CDR3 DNA reads as TGTGCCAGTAGCAACTTGGCAGGGGCAAACACCGGGGAGCTGTTTTTT.

This clone appeared once. The chain uses TRBV3-1 (or the pseudogene TRBV3-2) and TRBJ1-1, with 7 bases identical to TRBD1. Trimming at V came to 4 bases and at J to 5 bases, leaving 10 bases not matched to a gene. The CDR3 covers 15 residues. Looked up from germline, CDR1 is LGHDT and CDR2 is YNNKEL (reference sequence). CDR3 sequence (DNA): TGTGCCAGCAGCCTTACCCGGACAGGCGGGACTGAAGCTTTCTTT. It specifies CASSLTRTGGTEAFF.